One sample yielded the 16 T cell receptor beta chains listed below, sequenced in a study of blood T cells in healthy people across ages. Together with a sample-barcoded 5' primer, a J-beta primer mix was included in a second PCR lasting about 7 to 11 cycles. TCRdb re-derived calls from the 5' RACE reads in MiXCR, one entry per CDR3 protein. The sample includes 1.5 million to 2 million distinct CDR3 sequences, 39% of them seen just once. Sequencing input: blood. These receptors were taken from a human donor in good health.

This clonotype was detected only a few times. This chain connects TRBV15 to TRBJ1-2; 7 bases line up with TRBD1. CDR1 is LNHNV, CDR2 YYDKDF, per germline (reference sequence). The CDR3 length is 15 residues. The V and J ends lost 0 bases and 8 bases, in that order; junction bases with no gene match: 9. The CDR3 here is CATSRDFRDRRGYTF. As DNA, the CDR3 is TGTGCCACCAGCAGAGATTTCCGGGACAGACGGGGCTACACCTTC.

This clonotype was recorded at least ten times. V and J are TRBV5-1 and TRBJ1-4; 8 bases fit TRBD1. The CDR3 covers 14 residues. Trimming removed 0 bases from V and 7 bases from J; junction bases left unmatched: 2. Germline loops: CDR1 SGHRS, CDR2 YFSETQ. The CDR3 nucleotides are TGCGCCAGCAGCTTGGGACAGGGGAGTGAAAAACTGTTTTTT. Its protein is CASSLGQGSEKLFF.

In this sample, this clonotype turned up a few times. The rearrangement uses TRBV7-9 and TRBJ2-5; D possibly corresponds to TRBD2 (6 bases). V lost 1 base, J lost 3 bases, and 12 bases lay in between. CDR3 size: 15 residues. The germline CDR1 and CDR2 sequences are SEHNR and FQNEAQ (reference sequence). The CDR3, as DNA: TGTGCCAGCAGCTTAGTATTCGGGGAGGAAGAGACCCAGTACTTC. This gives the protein CASSLVFGEEETQYF.

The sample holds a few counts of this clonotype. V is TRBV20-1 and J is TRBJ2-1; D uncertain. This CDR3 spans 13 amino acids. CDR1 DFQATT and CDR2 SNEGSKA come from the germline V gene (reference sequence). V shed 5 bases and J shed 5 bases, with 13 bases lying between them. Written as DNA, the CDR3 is TGCAGTGCTCATTCCCGGCCACACAATGAGCAGTTCTTC. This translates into CSAHSRPHNEQFF.

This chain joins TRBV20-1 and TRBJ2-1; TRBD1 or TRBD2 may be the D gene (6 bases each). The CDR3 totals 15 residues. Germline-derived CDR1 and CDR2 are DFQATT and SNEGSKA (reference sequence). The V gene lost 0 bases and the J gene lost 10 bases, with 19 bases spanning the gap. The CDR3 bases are TGCAGTGCTAGAGATTGGAGGGACAATGTGGGGGAGCAGTTCTTC. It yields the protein CSARDWRDNVGEQFF.

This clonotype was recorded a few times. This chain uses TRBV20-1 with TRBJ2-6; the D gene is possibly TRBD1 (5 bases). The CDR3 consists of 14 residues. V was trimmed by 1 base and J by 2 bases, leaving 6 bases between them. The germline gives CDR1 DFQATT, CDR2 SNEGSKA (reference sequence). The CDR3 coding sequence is TGCAGTGCTAGAGGGGGCGCTGGGGCCAACGTCCTGACTTTC. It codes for CSARGGAGANVLTF.

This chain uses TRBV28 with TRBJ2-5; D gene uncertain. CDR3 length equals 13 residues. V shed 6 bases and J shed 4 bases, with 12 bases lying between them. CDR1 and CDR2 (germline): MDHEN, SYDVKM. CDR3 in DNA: TGTGCCAGCAGAGCTAGTGTTCGAGAGACCCAGTACTTC. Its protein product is CASRASVRETQYF.

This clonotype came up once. This CDR3 reads CSAIPAGGPEQFF. For the CDR3, the DNA is TGCAGTGCTATCCCAGCGGGGGGGCCTGAGCAGTTCTTC. The chain is built from TRBV20-1 and TRBJ2-1, with 10 bases lining up with TRBD2. V dropped 4 bases and J dropped 9; count of bases not matched to a gene: 6. The CDR3 runs 13 residues. CDR1 is DFQATT, CDR2 SNEGSKA, per germline (reference sequence).

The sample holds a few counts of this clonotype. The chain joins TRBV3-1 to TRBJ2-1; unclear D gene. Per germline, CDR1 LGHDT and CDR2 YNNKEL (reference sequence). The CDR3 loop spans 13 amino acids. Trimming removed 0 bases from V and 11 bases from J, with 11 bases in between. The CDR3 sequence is CASSQDLIGKQFF. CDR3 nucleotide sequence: TGTGCCAGCAGCCAAGATCTTATCGGAAAGCAGTTCTTC.

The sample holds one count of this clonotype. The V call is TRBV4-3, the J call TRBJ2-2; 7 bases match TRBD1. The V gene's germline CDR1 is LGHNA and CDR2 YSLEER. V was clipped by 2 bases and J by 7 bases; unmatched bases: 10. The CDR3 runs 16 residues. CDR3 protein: CASSQSGKGAIGELFF. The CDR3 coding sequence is TGCGCCAGCAGCCAAAGTGGAAAGGGGGCTATCGGGGAGCTGTTTTTT.

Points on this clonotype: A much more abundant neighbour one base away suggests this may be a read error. CDR3 sequence reads: CASRDSNYEQYF. The CDR3 nucleotides read TGTGCCAGCAGGGACAGCAACTACGAGCAGTACTTC. The V call is TRBV28, the J call TRBJ2-7, with TRBD1 as a possible D gene (6 bases). This CDR3 region has 12 residues. Germline V gene sequence: CDR1 MDHEN, CDR2 SYDVKM. Trimming left V 6 bases short and J 3 bases short, with 9 bases between.

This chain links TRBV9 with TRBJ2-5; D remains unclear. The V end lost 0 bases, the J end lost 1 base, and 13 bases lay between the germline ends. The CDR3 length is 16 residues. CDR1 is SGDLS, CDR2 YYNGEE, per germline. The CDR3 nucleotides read TGTGCCAGCAGCGTAGGAGGCGCCGCCGCCCAAGAGACCCAGTACTTC. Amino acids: CASSVGGAAAQETQYF.

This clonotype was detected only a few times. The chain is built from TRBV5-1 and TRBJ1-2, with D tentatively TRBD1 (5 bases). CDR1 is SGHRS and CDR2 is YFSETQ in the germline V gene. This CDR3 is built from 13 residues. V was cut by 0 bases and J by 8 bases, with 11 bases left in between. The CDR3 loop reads CASSLEGREGYTF. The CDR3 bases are TGCGCCAGCAGCTTGGAAGGCAGGGAAGGCTACACCTTC.

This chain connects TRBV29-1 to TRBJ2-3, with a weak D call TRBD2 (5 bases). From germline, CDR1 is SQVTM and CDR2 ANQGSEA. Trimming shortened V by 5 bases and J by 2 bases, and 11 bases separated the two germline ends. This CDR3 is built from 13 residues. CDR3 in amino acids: CSVLGRDTDTQYF. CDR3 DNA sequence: TGCAGCGTTTTAGGCCGGGACACAGATACGCAGTATTTT.

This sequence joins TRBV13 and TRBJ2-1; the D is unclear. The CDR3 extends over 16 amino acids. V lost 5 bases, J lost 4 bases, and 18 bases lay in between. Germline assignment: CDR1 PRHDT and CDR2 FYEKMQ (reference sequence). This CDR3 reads CASSPYEASSYNEQFF. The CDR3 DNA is TGTGCCAGCAGCCCCTATGAGGCCTCCTCATACAATGAGCAGTTCTTC.

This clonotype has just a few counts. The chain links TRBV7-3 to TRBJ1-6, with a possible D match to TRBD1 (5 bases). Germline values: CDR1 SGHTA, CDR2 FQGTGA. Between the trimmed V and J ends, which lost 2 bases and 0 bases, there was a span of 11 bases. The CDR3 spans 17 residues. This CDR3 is CASSLDRRGSYNSPLHF. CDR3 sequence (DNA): TGTGCCAGCAGCTTAGATAGAAGGGGCTCCTATAATTCACCCCTCCACTTT.